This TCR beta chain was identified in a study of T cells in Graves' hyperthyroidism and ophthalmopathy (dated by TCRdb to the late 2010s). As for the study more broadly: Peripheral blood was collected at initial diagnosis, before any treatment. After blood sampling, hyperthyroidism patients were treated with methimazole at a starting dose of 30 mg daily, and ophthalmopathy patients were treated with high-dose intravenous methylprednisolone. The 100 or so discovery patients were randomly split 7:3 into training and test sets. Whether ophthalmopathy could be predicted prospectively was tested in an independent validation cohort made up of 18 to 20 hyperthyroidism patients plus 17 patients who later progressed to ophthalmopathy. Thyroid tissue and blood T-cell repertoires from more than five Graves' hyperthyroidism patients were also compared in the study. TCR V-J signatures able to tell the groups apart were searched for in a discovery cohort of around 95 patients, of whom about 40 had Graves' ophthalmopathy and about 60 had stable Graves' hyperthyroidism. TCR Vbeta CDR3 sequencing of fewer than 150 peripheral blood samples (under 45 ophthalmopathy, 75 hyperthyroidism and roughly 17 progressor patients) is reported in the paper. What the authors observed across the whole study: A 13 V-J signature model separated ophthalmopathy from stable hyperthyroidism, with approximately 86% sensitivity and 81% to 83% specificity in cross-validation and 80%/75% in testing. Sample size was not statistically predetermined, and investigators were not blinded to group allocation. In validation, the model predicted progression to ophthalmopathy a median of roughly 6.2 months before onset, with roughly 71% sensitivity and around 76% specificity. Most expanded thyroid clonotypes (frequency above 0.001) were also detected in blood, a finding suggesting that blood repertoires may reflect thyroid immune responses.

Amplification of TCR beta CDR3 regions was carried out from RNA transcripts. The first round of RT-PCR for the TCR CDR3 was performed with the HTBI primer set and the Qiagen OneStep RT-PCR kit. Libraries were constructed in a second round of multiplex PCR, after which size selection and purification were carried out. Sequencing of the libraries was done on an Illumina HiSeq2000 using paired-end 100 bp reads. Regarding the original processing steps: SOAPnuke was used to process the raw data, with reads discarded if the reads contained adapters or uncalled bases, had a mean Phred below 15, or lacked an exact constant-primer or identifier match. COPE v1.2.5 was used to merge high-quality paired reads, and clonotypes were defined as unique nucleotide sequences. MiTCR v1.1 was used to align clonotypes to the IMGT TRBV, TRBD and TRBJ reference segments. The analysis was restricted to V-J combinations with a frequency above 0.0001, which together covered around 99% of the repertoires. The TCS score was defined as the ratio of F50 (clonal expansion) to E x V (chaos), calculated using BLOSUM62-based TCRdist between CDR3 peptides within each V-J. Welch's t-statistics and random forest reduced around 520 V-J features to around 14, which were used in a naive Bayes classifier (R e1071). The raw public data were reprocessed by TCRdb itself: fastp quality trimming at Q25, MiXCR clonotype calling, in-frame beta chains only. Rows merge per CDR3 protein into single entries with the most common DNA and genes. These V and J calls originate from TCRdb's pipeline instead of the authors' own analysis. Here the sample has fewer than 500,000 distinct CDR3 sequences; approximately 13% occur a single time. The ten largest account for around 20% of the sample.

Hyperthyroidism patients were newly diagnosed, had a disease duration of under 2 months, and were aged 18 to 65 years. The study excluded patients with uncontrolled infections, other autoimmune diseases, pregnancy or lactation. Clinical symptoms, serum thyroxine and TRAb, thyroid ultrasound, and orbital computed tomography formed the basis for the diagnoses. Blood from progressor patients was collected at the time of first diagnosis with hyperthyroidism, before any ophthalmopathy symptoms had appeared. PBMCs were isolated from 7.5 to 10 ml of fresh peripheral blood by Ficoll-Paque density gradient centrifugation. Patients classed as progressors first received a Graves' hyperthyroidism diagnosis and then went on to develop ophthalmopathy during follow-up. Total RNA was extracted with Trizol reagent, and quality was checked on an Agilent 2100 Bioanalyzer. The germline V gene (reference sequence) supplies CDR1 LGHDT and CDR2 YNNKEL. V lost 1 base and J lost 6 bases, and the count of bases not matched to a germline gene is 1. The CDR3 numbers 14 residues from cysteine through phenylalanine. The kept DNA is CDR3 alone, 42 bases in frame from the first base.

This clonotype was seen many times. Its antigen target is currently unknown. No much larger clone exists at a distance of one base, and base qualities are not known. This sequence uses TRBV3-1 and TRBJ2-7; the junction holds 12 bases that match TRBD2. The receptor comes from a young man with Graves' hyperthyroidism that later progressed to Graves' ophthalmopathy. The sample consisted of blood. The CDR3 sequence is CASSQASGGVEQYF. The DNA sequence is TGTGCCAGCAGCCAAGCTAGCGGGGGGGTCGAGCAGTACTTC.